This T cell receptor beta chain was sequenced during a study of cytomegalovirus exposure and HLA in healthy donors. The CDR3 is 16 residues long. The V end was cut by 3 bases, the J end by 7 bases, with 21 bases between. CDR1 is SGHTA, CDR2 FQGTGA, per germline. PCR was performed using 60 Vbeta and 13 Jbeta primers. Clones were read by immunoSEQ multiplex PCR, and TCRdb kept only the in-frame ones, dropping some. The data hold fewer than 130,000 clones, with 60% to 85% observed a single time. The TCR originated in a woman aged 55 to 70 in good health and CMV-seropositive. The chain links TRBV7-3 to TRBJ1-2; D not certain. The sequencing sample was made of PBMCs. Written as DNA, the CDR3 is TGTGCCAGCAGCTTTGTATCTGGAGGATCCTCAGGTGGCTACACCTTC. Translating gives CASSFVSGGSSGGYTF. The full variable domain, rest sourced from reference TRBV7-3 and TRBJ1-2, is GAGVSQTPSNKVTEKGKYVELRCDPISGHTALYWYRQSLGQGPEFLIYFQGTGAADDSGLPNDRFFAVRPEGSVSTLKIQRTERGDSAVYLCASSFVSGGSSGGYTFGSGTRLTVV.